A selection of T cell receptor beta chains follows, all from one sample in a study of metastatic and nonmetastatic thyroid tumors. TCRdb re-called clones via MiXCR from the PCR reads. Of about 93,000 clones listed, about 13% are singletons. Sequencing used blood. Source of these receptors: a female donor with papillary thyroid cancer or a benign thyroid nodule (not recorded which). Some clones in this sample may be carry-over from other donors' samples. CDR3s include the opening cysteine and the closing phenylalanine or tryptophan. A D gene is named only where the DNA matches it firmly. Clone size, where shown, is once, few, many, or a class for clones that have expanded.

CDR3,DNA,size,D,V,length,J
CAWRNRGNSPLHF,TGTGCCTGGAGAAACAGGGGTAATTCACCCCTCCACTTT,many,TRBD1,TRBV30,13,TRBJ1-6
CASSFPLVGEQFF,TGTGCCAGCAGTTTCCCACTAGTAGGTGAGCAGTTCTTC,many,-,TRBV27,13,TRBJ2-1
CASGLMVGNNEKLFF,TGTGCCAGCGGTTTAATGGTAGGAAATAATGAAAAACTGTTTTTT,many,-,TRBV3-1,15,TRBJ1-4
CASSLKGGQGNGYTF,TGTGCCAGCAGTTTGAAGGGTGGACAGGGTAATGGCTACACCTTC,many,TRBD1,TRBV28,15,TRBJ1-2
CASTRGGGPWETQYF,TGTGCCAGCACCAGAGGGGGAGGGCCTTGGGAGACCCAGTACTTC,many,-,TRBV28,15,TRBJ2-5
CASSPGQGMNTEAFF,TGTGCCAGCAGCCCCGGACAGGGGATGAACACTGAAGCTTTCTTT,-,TRBD1,TRBV12-3/TRBV12-4,15,TRBJ1-1
CASSTYTGNTGELFF,TGTGCCAGCAGCACCTACACAGGGAACACCGGGGAGCTGTTTTTT,many,-,TRBV11-2,15,TRBJ2-2
CSTNYFTTDTQYF,TGCAGTACCAACTATTTTACCACAGATACGCAGTATTTT,many,-,TRBV20-1,13,TRBJ2-3
CASSFQGSGNTIYF,TGTGCCAGCAGTTTTCAGGGATCTGGAAACACCATATATTTT,few,-,TRBV6-2/TRBV6-3,14,TRBJ1-3
CASSSYTGRNSYEQYF,TGTGCCAGCAGTTCGTACACGGGACGCAACTCCTACGAGCAGTACTTC,-,-,TRBV6-5,16,TRBJ2-7
CASSLGTGGAETQYF,TGCGCCAGCAGCCTAGGGACAGGGGGCGCGGAGACCCAGTACTTC,many,TRBD1,TRBV5-1,15,TRBJ2-5
CAWSRLAGADTQYF,TGTGCCTGGAGTCGGTTAGCGGGAGCAGATACGCAGTATTTT,-,TRBD2,TRBV30,14,TRBJ2-3
CSARESGQDFPYEQYF,TGCAGTGCTAGAGAATCGGGCCAGGACTTTCCCTACGAGCAGTACTTC,many,-,TRBV20-1,16,TRBJ2-7
CATRDKSNYGYTF,TGTGCCACCCGGGACAAATCTAACTATGGCTACACCTTC,few,-,TRBV2,13,TRBJ1-2
CASSLHPSKRGITDTQYF,TGTGCCAGCAGTTTGCACCCCTCGAAAAGGGGGATCACAGATACGCAGTATTTT,many,-,TRBV27,18,TRBJ2-3
CASRLTGPYEQYF,TGTGCCAGCAGGCTGACAGGCCCCTACGAGCAGTACTTC,many,-,TRBV28,13,TRBJ2-7
CASSFGISGSPYEQYF,TGTGCCAGCAGTTTTGGAATTAGCGGGAGCCCCTACGAGCAGTACTTC,many,TRBD2,TRBV28,16,TRBJ2-7
CASSLTPGGRGELFF,TGTGCCAGCAGCTTAACCCCCGGGGGCCGCGGGGAGCTGTTTTTT,many,-,TRBV7-3,15,TRBJ2-2
CASSLAKAEDTQYF,TGCGCCAGCAGCTTGGCCAAGGCGGAAGATACGCAGTATTTT,many,-,TRBV5-1,14,TRBJ2-3
CASSPLPLSGGVAGANVLTF,TGTGCCAGCAGCCCATTACCCCTCTCGGGAGGTGTTGCTGGGGCCAACGTCCTGACTTTC,many,TRBD2,TRBV3-1,20,TRBJ2-6
CASSGTYFQPQHF,TGTGCCAGCAGTGGAACTTATTTTCAGCCCCAGCATTTT,-,-,TRBV6-1,13,TRBJ1-5
CASSLAVRLGLVDTQYF,TGTGCCAGCAGCTTGGCCGTACGTCTGGGACTAGTAGATACGCAGTATTTT,many,TRBD2,TRBV5-4,17,TRBJ2-3
CSAINPAGYEQFF,TGCAGTGCTATCAATCCCGCTGGCTATGAGCAGTTCTTC,many,-,TRBV20-1,13,TRBJ2-1
CASSTTNYGYTF,TGTGCCAGCAGCACCACTAACTATGGCTACACCTTC,many,-,TRBV7-2,12,TRBJ1-2
CASSLAAGGHGNQPQHF,TGTGCCAGCAGCCTCGCGGCGGGGGGGCACGGCAATCAGCCCCAGCATTTT,many,-,TRBV6-1,17,TRBJ1-5
CASSLGPGLAGRGTQYF,TGCGCCAGCAGCTTGGGCCCGGGACTAGCGGGACGGGGGACCCAGTACTTC,many,TRBD2,TRBV5-1,17,TRBJ2-5
CAWGFSEDLFF,TGTGCCTGGGGCTTTAGCGAGGATCTGTTTTTT,-,-,TRBV30,11,TRBJ2-2
CASSLLPVAGQETQYF,TGTGCCAGCAGTTTACTCCCGGTCGCGGGGCAGGAGACCCAGTACTTC,many,-,TRBV27,16,TRBJ2-5
CASSLQGGPTDTQYF,TGTGCCAGCAGCCTACAGGGGGGCCCCACAGATACGCAGTATTTT,-,TRBD1,TRBV5-4,15,TRBJ2-3
CASSPATDTQYF,TGTGCCAGCTCACCGGCGACAGATACGCAGTATTTT,many,-,TRBV18,12,TRBJ2-3
CATTDSPTRTYEQYF,TGTGCCACCACCGATAGTCCGACTAGAACCTACGAGCAGTACTTC,many,-,TRBV28,15,TRBJ2-7
CASTQVASGRLGYNEQFF,TGTGCCAGCACCCAAGTGGCTAGCGGGAGGTTAGGGTACAATGAGCAGTTCTTC,-,TRBD2,TRBV3-1,18,TRBJ2-1
CASIRGGTEAFF,TGTGCCAGCATCAGGGGTGGCACTGAAGCTTTCTTT,many,-,TRBV2,12,TRBJ1-1
CASSAGGDLSGTQYF,TGTGCCAGCAGCGCAGGGGGCGATTTGTCGGGGACCCAGTACTTC,-,TRBD1,TRBV9,15,TRBJ2-5
CATSRASGFNTEAFF,TGTGCCACCAGCAGAGCGTCAGGGTTCAACACTGAAGCTTTCTTT,many,-,TRBV15,15,TRBJ1-1
CSARWAGELFF,TGCAGTGCAAGGTGGGCCGGGGAGCTGTTTTTT,many,-,TRBV20-1,11,TRBJ2-2
CASSWWVRVRWNYEQYF,TGTGCCAGCAGCTGGTGGGTTCGAGTGCGTTGGAACTACGAGCAGTACTTC,-,-,TRBV11-2,17,TRBJ2-7
CASSQDRGSSVSNQPQHF,TGCGCCAGCAGCCAAGATCGTGGCAGCTCTGTTAGCAATCAGCCCCAGCATTTT,many,-,TRBV4-1,18,TRBJ1-5
CASSGQGGNQPQHF,TGTGCCAGCAGCGGGCAGGGCGGGAATCAGCCCCAGCATTTT,many,-,TRBV7-9,14,TRBJ1-5
CASSPRAGEGVNGYTF,TGTGCCAGCAGCCCCCGAGCTGGGGAAGGGGTAAATGGCTACACCTTC,many,-,TRBV7-8,16,TRBJ1-2
CAISFYRDQETQYF,TGTGCCATCAGCTTTTACCGGGACCAAGAGACCCAGTACTTC,many,-,TRBV10-3,14,TRBJ2-5
CASSLYTEAFF,TGTGCCAGCAGCTTATACACTGAAGCTTTCTTT,many,-,TRBV7-9,11,TRBJ1-1
CASSLSRDFGGGRTEAFF,TGTGCCAGCAGTTTATCCCGGGACTTTGGGGGGGGGCGGACTGAAGCTTTCTTT,few,-,TRBV28,18,TRBJ1-1
CASSQDLGEVDTQYF,TGTGCCAGCAGCCAAGATCTCGGGGAAGTGGATACGCAGTATTTT,many,-,TRBV4-2,15,TRBJ2-3
CSSSYSGAGRVSNQPQHF,TGTTCCAGCAGTTACTCTGGTGCTGGAAGGGTGAGCAATCAGCCCCAGCATTTT,-,-,TRBV6-2/TRBV6-3,18,TRBJ1-5
CASSFESPLHF,TGTGCCAGCAGTTTCGAGTCACCCCTCCACTTT,many,-,TRBV28,11,TRBJ1-6
CASSGMDRKTVQYF,TGTGCCAGCAGTGGGATGGACAGGAAGACGGTGCAGTACTTC,-,TRBD1,TRBV6-1,14,TRBJ2-7
CATSGSSYEQYF,TGTGCCACCAGTGGCTCCTCCTACGAGCAGTACTTC,many,-,TRBV24-1,12,TRBJ2-7